This T cell receptor (beta chain) originates from a study of vaccination and CD4 T cells after COVID-19. The Oncomine TCR Beta short-read assay was what sequenced the DNA obtained from cultured CD4+ T cells. Each CDR3 protein is one row after TCRdb ran MiXCR on the PCR reads. This sample has 20,000 to 25,000 distinct CDR3 sequences; approximately 48% occur once, and the top ten carry around 5.5%. Remarks on this clonotype: What it recognizes is unknown.

Treatment denoted: roughly ten-day PBMC culture with coronavirus spike peptide pools or control peptides (ViraFEST assay). This CDR3 comprises 15 residues. Trimming took 2 bases from V and 3 from J, leaving 11 bases between them. Germline CDR1 and CDR2: WSHSY and SAAADI. V usage is TRBV10-2 and J usage is TRBJ2-4; D is undetermined. The receptor was derived from a human donor who had recovered from COVID-19. Sample: CD4+ T cells from blood, cultured in vitro. The CDR3 region is CASSEISWGKNIQYF. DNA for the CDR3: TGCGCCAGCAGTGAGATCTCCTGGGGCAAAAACATTCAGTACTTC.